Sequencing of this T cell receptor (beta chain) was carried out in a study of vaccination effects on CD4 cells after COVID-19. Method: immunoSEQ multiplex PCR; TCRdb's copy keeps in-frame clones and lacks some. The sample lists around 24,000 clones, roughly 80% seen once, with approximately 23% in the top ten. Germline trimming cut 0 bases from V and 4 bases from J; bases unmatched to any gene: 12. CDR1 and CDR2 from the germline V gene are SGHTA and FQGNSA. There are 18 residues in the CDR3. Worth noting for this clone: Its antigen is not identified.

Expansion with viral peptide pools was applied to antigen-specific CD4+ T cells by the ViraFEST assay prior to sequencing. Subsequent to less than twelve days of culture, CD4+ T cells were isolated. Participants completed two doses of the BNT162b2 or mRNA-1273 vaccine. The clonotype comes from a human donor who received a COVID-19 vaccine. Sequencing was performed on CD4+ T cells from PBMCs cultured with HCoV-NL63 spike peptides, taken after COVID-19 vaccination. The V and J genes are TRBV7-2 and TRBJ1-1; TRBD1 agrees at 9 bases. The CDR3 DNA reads TGTGCCAGCAGCTTAGCGGTACAGGGGGCGGGAGGTGGCACTGAAGCTTTCTTT. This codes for CASSLAVQGAGGGTEAFF.